The 29 T cell receptor beta chains presented below share a single source sample, sequenced in a study of tumor-infiltrating lymphocytes in localized non-small cell lung cancer. TCRdb keeps only in-frame clones here, not all; method: immunoSEQ multiplex PCR. The top ten hold roughly 6.7% of the sample, which has around 6,400 clones, less than 75% seen once. The sequenced sample consisted of uninvolved lung tissue not adjacent to the tumor. The receptors here all came from a human donor with non-small cell lung cancer.

The chain joins TRBV7-8 to TRBJ2-2, with TRBD2 matching over 8 bases. Germline V gives CDR1 SGHVS, CDR2 FQNEAQ. The CDR3 covers 17 residues. After removal of 5 bases from V and 0 bases from J, the junction contained 8 bases not matched to a gene. CDR3 region: CASSLIPGLANTGELFF. The CDR3 coding sequence is TGTGCCAGCAGCCTGATACCGGGACTAGCGAACACCGGGGAGCTGTTTTTT. The variable domain in full, with the rest retrieved from reference TRBV7-8 and TRBJ2-2, is GAGVSQSPRYKVAKRGQDVALRCDPISGHVSLFWYQQALGQGPEFLTYFQNEAQLDKSGLPSDRFFAERPEGSVSTLKIQRTQQEDSAVYLCASSLIPGLANTGELFFGEGSRLTVL.

Comment on this clone: A read error is likely, as this CDR3 ends without the conserved phenylalanine or tryptophan. The DNA is left out, because the CDR3 cannot be placed on it with certainty; the CDR3 is given as TCRdb lists it. This chain joins TRBV7-6 and TRBJ1-5; no DNA check was done on the table's D call, TRBD1. The V gene's germline CDR1 is SGHVS and CDR2 FNYEAQ. The CDR3 is made up of 8 amino acids, end residues included. The CDR3 here is CASSKGTV.

This sequence joins TRBV2 and TRBJ2-5, with 7 bases lining up with TRBD2. The CDR3 is 15 residues long. Germline loops: CDR1 SNHLY, CDR2 FYNNEI. The V and J ends lost 6 bases and 4 bases, in that order; junction bases with no gene match: 11. The CDR3 nucleotides are TGTGCCAGCAGCCCCAGAGAGCGGGGCGGAGAGACCCAGTACTTC. Amino acid sequence: CASSPRERGGETQYF. Complete variable domain (other parts from reference TRBV2 and TRBJ2-5): EPEVTQTPSHQVTQMGQEVILRCVPISNHLYFYWYRQILGQKVEFLVSFYNNEISEKSEIFDDQFSVERPDGSNFTLKIRSTKLEDSAMYFCASSPRERGGETQYFGPGTRLLVL.

The CDR3 region has the DNA TGTGCCAGCAGTTCACGGGGCGCTGAAGCTTTCTTT. Amino acid sequence: CASSSRGAEAFF. The rearrangement links TRBV7-9 to TRBJ1-1, with D tentatively TRBD1 (5 bases). This CDR3 contains 12 residues. With 6 bases removed from V and 6 bases from J, the gap between germline ends came to 11 bases. Looked up from germline, CDR1 is SEHNR and CDR2 is FQNEAQ (reference sequence).

This clone was picked up one time. The V and J genes are TRBV2 and TRBJ1-4; no reliable D call. Trimming removed 6 bases from V and 0 bases from J, with 8 bases in between. Germline loops: CDR1 SNHLY, CDR2 FYNNEI. The CDR3 covers 14 residues. The CDR3 sequence is CASRSYATNEKLFF. The CDR3 region has the DNA TGTGCCAGCAGATCATATGCAACTAATGAAAAACTGTTTTTT.

This clone showed up just once. V gene TRBV6-5 combines with J gene TRBJ1-5; weak D call: TRBD1 (6 bases). The CDR3 is 14 amino acids. In germline, CDR1 is MNHEY, CDR2 SVGAGI. Trimming removed 6 bases at V and 2 bases at J, with 11 bases between. The CDR3, as DNA: TGTGCCAGCAGACCTAGGACAGGCAATCAGCCCCAGCATTTT. It specifies CASRPRTGNQPQHF.

In this sample, this clone turned up a few times. The chain uses TRBV5-1 and TRBJ2-5, with TRBD2 identical over 12 bases. In germline, CDR1 is SGHRS, CDR2 YFSETQ. The V gene end was trimmed by 4 bases and the J gene end by 5 bases; junction bases not matched to a gene: 9. The CDR3 length is 16 residues. CDR3 residues: CASSVTLAGGLETQYF. The CDR3 region has the DNA TGCGCCAGCAGCGTCACACTAGCGGGGGGCCTGGAGACCCAGTACTTC.

The rearrangement joins TRBV6-5 to TRBJ1-6; a possible D gene is TRBD1 (6 bases). Trimming stripped 7 bases from V and 4 bases from J, with 14 bases between. The CDR3 spans 15 residues. Germline assignment: CDR1 MNHEY and CDR2 SVGAGI. The DNA for the CDR3 is TGTGCCAGCAAAACCGGACAGACATATAATTCACCCCTCCACTTT. This translates into CASKTGQTYNSPLHF.

The rearrangement uses TRBV5-1 and TRBJ1-1; D is possibly TRBD1 (5 bases). This CDR3 spans 14 amino acids. V lost 5 bases and J lost 1, with 12 bases in between. Germline V gene lookup returns CDR1 SGHRS and CDR2 YFSETQ. The CDR3 reads CASRPGTSNTEAFF. The CDR3 region has the DNA TGCGCCAGCAGACCCGGGACGTCGAACACTGAAGCTTTCTTT.

This chain links TRBV6-1 with TRBJ2-1; TRBD2 is a possible D gene (6 bases). CDR1 and CDR2 from the germline V gene are MNHNS and SASEGT. V was shortened by 4 bases and J by 0 bases, with 13 bases between the two germline ends. CDR3 length: 16 residues. The chain's CDR3 is CASSAGTSSSYNEQFF. CDR3 sequence (DNA): TGTGCCAGCAGTGCCGGGACTTCGAGCTCCTACAATGAGCAGTTCTTC.

The V and J genes are TRBV7-2 and TRBJ2-7; D ambiguous. V dropped 8 bases and J dropped 0 bases, with 17 bases sitting between them. This CDR3 spans 15 amino acids. Germline CDR1 is SGHTA and CDR2 is FQGNSA. The DNA of the CDR3 is TGTGCCAGCGCTCGGGCGCAGACGAGCTCCTACGAGCAGTACTTC. Amino acids: CASARAQTSSYEQYF. Full variable domain (rest looked up from reference TRBV7-2 and TRBJ2-7): GAGVSQSPSNKVTEKGKDVELRCDPISGHTALYWYRQSLGQGLEFLIYFQGNSAPDKSGLPSDRFSAERTGGSVSTLTIQRTQQEDSAVYLCASARAQTSSYEQYFGPGTRLTVT.

The chain couples TRBV5-1 to TRBJ2-5, with 9 bases aligning to TRBD2. Trimming cost V 4 bases and J 2 bases; bases outside gene matches: 6. CDR1 is SGHRS, CDR2 YFSETQ, per germline. The CDR3 is 15 amino acids. For the CDR3, the DNA is TGCGCCAGCAGCGAGGTAGCGGGGGCGCAAGAGACCCAGTACTTC. It encodes CASSEVAGAQETQYF.

The chain employs TRBV6-4 and TRBJ1-1, with D maybe TRBD1 (5 bases). Germline-derived CDR1 and CDR2 are MRHNA and SNTAGT. This CDR3 has 13 residues. Between the trimmed V and J ends, which lost 2 bases and 2 bases, there was a span of 6 bases. CDR3 in DNA: TGTGCCAGCAGTGACCGGGACAACACTGAAGCTTTCTTT. Translating it yields CASSDRDNTEAFF.

The chain employs TRBV7-4 and TRBJ1-2, with no clear D. CDR1 SGHVT and CDR2 SQSDAQ come from the germline V gene. V dropped 4 bases and J dropped 4 bases, with 16 bases sitting between them. This CDR3 contains 15 residues. The CDR3: CASSCPARKTYGYTF. CDR3 DNA: TGTGCCAGCAGCTGTCCGGCTCGAAAGACCTATGGCTACACCTTC.

The chain is built from TRBV7-2 and TRBJ1-1, with 8 bases lining up with TRBD1. Germline values: CDR1 SGHTA, CDR2 FQGNSA. The trim removed 7 bases at V and 5 bases at J, leaving 9 bases unmatched. CDR3 length: 14 amino acids. The CDR3 is CASIQGAGWTEAFF. DNA of the CDR3: TGTGCCAGCATCCAGGGGGCGGGTTGGACTGAAGCTTTCTTT.

The chain carries TRBV6-5 and TRBJ1-5; no reliable D call. The CDR3 totals 14 residues. The germline V and J ends were trimmed by 6 bases and 4 bases, with 13 bases remaining between them. Germline V lookup: CDR1 MNHEY, CDR2 SVGAGI. CDR3 sequence: CASRKGRKNQPQHF. DNA for the CDR3: TGTGCCAGCAGAAAAGGACGGAAGAATCAGCCCCAGCATTTT.

The CDR3 DNA follows: TGTGCCAGCTCGCCGGGAAGCGGGAGGGTCTACGAGCAGTACTTC. This encodes CASSPGSGRVYEQYF. The V and J genes are TRBV18 and TRBJ2-7, with 10 bases lining up with TRBD2. CDR1 and CDR2 from the germline V gene are KGHSH and LQKENI. This CDR3 contains 15 residues. With 6 bases clipped from V and 3 bases from J, the junction kept 8 bases outside the gene matches.

This clone is judged medium-sized. The chain combines TRBV29-1 with TRBJ1-2; TRBD1 aligns across 7 bases. Per germline, CDR1 SQVTM and CDR2 ANQGSEA. The CDR3 runs 12 residues. V dropped 6 bases and J dropped 5; count of bases not matched to a gene: 6. Here the CDR3 reads CSVATGVYGYTF. The CDR3 bases are TGCAGCGTAGCCACAGGGGTTTATGGCTACACCTTC.

The chain links TRBV11-3 to TRBJ1-1; tentative D call: TRBD1 (5 bases). Trimming took 0 bases from V and 1 from J, leaving 6 bases between them. Germline V gene sequence: CDR1 SGHNT, CDR2 YENEEA. The CDR3 is made up of 14 amino acids. CDR3 sequence: CASSLDGQNTEAFF. The CDR3 region has the DNA TGTGCCAGCAGCTTAGATGGACAGAACACTGAAGCTTTCTTT.

The chain links TRBV28 to TRBJ2-3; TRBD1 matches at 8 bases. The CDR3 extends over 17 amino acids. From germline, CDR1 is MDHEN and CDR2 SYDVKM. J was trimmed by 5 bases and V by 6 bases; bases with no gene match: 16. The CDR3 reads CASRTPTGVTPGDTQYF. CDR3 coding DNA: TGTGCCAGCAGAACTCCGACAGGGGTCACACCAGGAGATACGCAGTATTTT.

The chain recombines TRBV19 with TRBJ2-1, with TRBD1 identical over 8 bases. CDR1 is LNHDA, CDR2 SQIVND, per germline (reference sequence). The V gene end was trimmed by 5 bases and the J gene end by 15 bases; junction bases not matched to a gene: 9. The CDR3 sequence is 12 residues long. The CDR3 DNA sequence: TGTGCCAGTAGTCCAGGCCGGACAGGGTTGTTCTTC. Residues: CASSPGRTGLFF.

This chain uses TRBV7-8 with TRBJ1-1, with D uncertain. Germline-derived CDR1 and CDR2 are SGHVS and FQNEAQ. V was cut by 4 bases and J by 2 bases, with 11 bases left in between. This CDR3 comprises 14 residues. DNA of the CDR3: TGTGCCAGCAGCTCGACCGAAGCCAACACTGAAGCTTTCTTT. Encoded protein: CASSSTEANTEAFF.

The chain joins TRBV7-2 to TRBJ1-4; 7 bases line up with TRBD1. CDR1 SGHTA and CDR2 FQGNSA come from the germline V gene. This CDR3 region has 15 residues. V shed 5 bases, J shed 8 bases, and the junction held 11 bases outside the gene matches. The CDR3 bases are TGTGCCAGCAGCCCAGATGTGGCAGGGGGGGAAAAACTGTTTTTT. Amino acids: CASSPDVAGGEKLFF.

The chain couples TRBV19 to TRBJ1-2; D gene unclear. V was shortened by 10 bases and J by 4 bases, with 22 bases between the two germline ends. Germline CDR1 and CDR2: LNHDA and SQIVND (reference sequence). This CDR3 has 15 amino acids. CDR3 region: CANLVVGDLGYGYTF. The CDR3, as DNA: TGTGCCAACTTAGTAGTCGGGGATTTAGGCTATGGCTACACCTTC.

Of note for this clone: Other DNA sequences of this sample code for an identical CDR3. This chain's CDR3 is CASSLVGENNEQFF. CDR3 sequence (DNA): TGTGCCAGCAGTTTGGTCGGGGAAAACAATGAGCAGTTCTTC. V usage is TRBV27 and J usage is TRBJ2-1, with a possible D match to TRBD2 (5 bases). Germline CDR1 MNHEY, CDR2 SMNVEV (reference sequence). The length of the CDR3 is 14 residues. V was pared by 3 bases and J by 5 bases, with 11 bases between.

CDR3 loop: CASSSTGLNTEAFF. The DNA of the CDR3 is TGTGCCAGCAGTTCGACAGGGTTGAACACTGAAGCTTTCTTT. The V gene is TRBV27, the J gene TRBJ1-1, with 7 positions matching TRBD1. This CDR3 is built from 14 residues. The trim removed 4 bases at V and 0 bases at J, leaving 2 bases unmatched. Germline CDR1 MNHEY, CDR2 SMNVEV (reference sequence).

For this clone: The same CDR3 can be traced to other DNA sequences in this sample. This rearrangement joins TRBV6-5 to TRBJ2-7, with TRBD1 matching 9 bases. The CDR3 loop spans 14 amino acids. V shed 6 bases, J shed 4 bases, and the junction held 7 bases outside the gene matches. Germline CDR1 is MNHEY and CDR2 is SVGAGI. The CDR3 loop reads CASSPGTGRYEQYF. The CDR3 DNA reads TGTGCCAGCAGCCCCGGGACAGGGAGATACGAGCAGTACTTC.

The rearrangement joins TRBV5-1 to TRBJ2-5; 14 bases line up with TRBD2. The J segment lost 5 bases and the V segment lost 4 bases, leaving 7 bases of the junction unmatched. The CDR3 totals 16 residues. Germline CDR1 SGHRS, CDR2 YFSETQ. The CDR3 bases are TGCGCCAGCAGCCAGGGACTAGCGGGAGCCCGGGAGACCCAGTACTTC. Its translation: CASSQGLAGARETQYF.

V is TRBV7-2 and J is TRBJ2-3; 8 positions agree with TRBD2. CDR3 length: 13 residues. The germline V gene encodes CDR1 SGHTA and CDR2 FQGNSA. The junction had 6 bases not matched to a gene; V was cut back by 5 bases and J by 8 bases. DNA for the CDR3: TGTGCCAGCAGCGCAATTCGGGGGGGTACGCAGTATTTT. Translation gives CASSAIRGGTQYF.